This section outlines one T cell receptor beta chain sequence together with its context. What it recognizes is unknown. RNA transcripts were the template for amplifying TCR beta CDR3 regions. The HTBI primer set was used in a first-round RT-PCR of the TCR CDR3. TCRdb reanalysed the multiplex PCR reads using MiXCR and keeps one entry per CDR3 protein. The sample has almost 600,000 distinct CDR3 sequences, 35% to 55% seen once. The source of the sample is a study of T cells in Graves' hyperthyroidism and ophthalmopathy. Findings and limits, study-wide: Most thyroid clonotypes with frequency above 0.001 were detected in blood.

A lack of ophthalmopathy progression within 18 months defined stable Graves' hyperthyroidism. The study enrolled patients aged 18 to 65 with newly diagnosed hyperthyroidism of under 2 months' duration. Orbital computed tomography and thyroid ultrasound, together with serum TRAb and thyroxine and clinical symptoms, were used for diagnoses. Between the trimmed V and J ends, which lost 4 bases and 9 bases, there was a span of 25 bases. The CDR3 is made up of 17 amino acids. Germline V lookup: CDR1 ENHRY, CDR2 SYGVKD. The receptor comes from a woman younger than 35 with Graves' hyperthyroidism. The specimen was peripheral blood or thyroid tissue (not recorded which). This sequence joins TRBV10-3 and TRBJ1-5; maybe TRBD1 (6 bases). CDR3 in amino acids: CAISAPGGGILPGPQHF. In nucleotides, the CDR3 is TGTGCCATCAGTGCCCCTGGAGGGGGGATTTTACCAGGGCCCCAGCATTTT.